These T cell receptor beta chains were read from a single sample in a study of cytomegalovirus exposure and HLA in healthy donors. Measured with immunoSEQ multiplex PCR; TCRdb has only the in-frame clones, and not every one. The sample has some 250,000 clones; around 80% are singletons. Sample: PBMCs. These receptors originate from a middle-aged woman in good health and CMV-seropositive. The CDR3 runs from the conserved cysteine through the conserved F or W. The D gene is left open where the match is weak. The size field is filled for only some rows; it gives once, few, many or a size class.

j_call: TRBJ1-1
v_call: TRBV5-8
clone_size: -
d_call: -
cdr3_aa: CASSLGVGDTEAFF
cdr3_nt: TGTGCCAGCAGCCTGGGAGTCGGGGACACTGAAGCTTTCTTT

j_call: TRBJ1-3
v_call: TRBV18
clone_size: -
d_call: TRBD1
cdr3_aa: CASSPWTGPSSGNTIYF
cdr3_nt: TGTGCCAGCTCACCTTGGACAGGGCCATCCTCTGGAAACACCATATATTTT

j_call: TRBJ1-2
v_call: TRBV7-3
clone_size: -
d_call: -
cdr3_aa: CASSPGTSKGYTF
cdr3_nt: TGTGCCAGCAGCCCGGGGACATCCAAAGGCTACACCTTC

j_call: TRBJ2-5
v_call: TRBV6-5
clone_size: -
d_call: -
cdr3_aa: CASSFLGVGQTQYF
cdr3_nt: TGTGCCAGCAGTTTCCTGGGAGTAGGTCAGACCCAGTACTTC

j_call: TRBJ1-2
v_call: TRBV2
clone_size: -
d_call: TRBD1
cdr3_aa: CASSSRTGTGPDGYTF
cdr3_nt: TGTGCCAGCAGCTCGAGAACCGGGACAGGGCCTGACGGCTACACCTTC

j_call: TRBJ1-1
v_call: TRBV28
clone_size: -
d_call: TRBD1
cdr3_aa: CASNPGTGVSGTEAFF
cdr3_nt: TGTGCCAGCAACCCCGGGACAGGGGTATCAGGCACTGAAGCTTTCTTT

j_call: TRBJ2-5
v_call: TRBV13
clone_size: -
d_call: -
cdr3_aa: CASSLGAWGEQETQYF
cdr3_nt: TGTGCCAGCAGCCTAGGAGCTTGGGGAGAACAAGAGACCCAGTACTTC

j_call: TRBJ2-6
v_call: TRBV7-3
clone_size: -
d_call: -
cdr3_aa: CASSPRSGSGANVLTF
cdr3_nt: TGTGCCAGCAGCCCCCGTTCAGGGTCTGGGGCCAACGTCCTGACTTTC

j_call: TRBJ2-1
v_call: TRBV2
clone_size: once
d_call: -
cdr3_aa: CASSWGLYNEQFF
cdr3_nt: TGTGCCAGCAGCTGGGGGCTGTACAATGAGCAGTTCTTC

j_call: TRBJ1-5
v_call: TRBV6-5
clone_size: once
d_call: -
cdr3_aa: CASSYGQGGQPQHF
cdr3_nt: TGTGCCAGCAGTTACGGGCAGGGCGGTCAGCCCCAGCATTTT

j_call: TRBJ2-3
v_call: TRBV4-3
clone_size: few
d_call: -
cdr3_aa: CASSLGTSSTDTQYF
cdr3_nt: TGCGCCAGCAGCCTCGGGACTTCTAGCACAGATACGCAGTATTTT

j_call: TRBJ2-3
v_call: TRBV27
clone_size: -
d_call: -
cdr3_aa: CASKMGTVTDTQYF
cdr3_nt: TGTGCCAGCAAAATGGGGACTGTCACAGATACGCAGTATTTT

j_call: TRBJ2-3
v_call: TRBV5-4
clone_size: -
d_call: TRBD2
cdr3_aa: CASTGGSITDTQYF
cdr3_nt: TGTGCCAGCACTGGCGGGAGTATAACAGATACGCAGTATTTT

j_call: TRBJ2-2
v_call: TRBV9
clone_size: -
d_call: TRBD1
cdr3_aa: CASSVVGTVKTGELFF
cdr3_nt: TGTGCCAGCAGCGTAGTCGGGACAGTCAAGACCGGGGAGCTGTTTTTT

j_call: TRBJ2-5
v_call: TRBV2
clone_size: once
d_call: TRBD2
cdr3_aa: CASSPGGVSYF
cdr3_nt: TGTGCCAGCAGCCCGGGAGGGGTCTCCTACTTC

j_call: TRBJ2-5
v_call: TRBV6-6
clone_size: -
d_call: -
cdr3_aa: CASSYRGWETQYF
cdr3_nt: TGTGCCAGCAGTTACCGGGGATGGGAGACCCAGTACTTC

j_call: TRBJ1-5
v_call: TRBV18
clone_size: -
d_call: TRBD1
cdr3_aa: CASSPKDRSYSNQPQHF
cdr3_nt: TGTGCCAGCTCACCCAAGGACAGGAGCTATAGCAATCAGCCCCAGCATTTT

j_call: TRBJ1-1
v_call: TRBV28
clone_size: few
d_call: TRBD1
cdr3_aa: CASSLQGAFEAFF
cdr3_nt: TGTGCCAGCAGTCTGCAGGGGGCATTTGAAGCTTTCTTT

j_call: TRBJ2-1
v_call: TRBV7-9
clone_size: few
d_call: TRBD1
cdr3_aa: CASTKRGTVTYNEQFF
cdr3_nt: TGTGCCAGCACTAAAAGGGGGACAGTGACCTACAATGAGCAGTTCTTC

j_call: TRBJ2-3
v_call: TRBV6-1
clone_size: -
d_call: TRBD2
cdr3_aa: CASSEAGGIGTDTQYF
cdr3_nt: TGTGCCAGCAGTGAAGCGGGGGGGATTGGCACAGATACGCAGTATTTT

j_call: TRBJ2-1
v_call: TRBV6-6
clone_size: -
d_call: TRBD1
cdr3_aa: CASSLRDRAAGEQFF
cdr3_nt: TGTGCCAGCAGCCTCCGGGACAGGGCCGCCGGTGAGCAGTTCTTC

j_call: TRBJ2-3
v_call: TRBV7-8
clone_size: -
d_call: -
cdr3_aa: CASSSGTHGADTQYF
cdr3_nt: TGTGCCAGCAGCTCCGGGACTCACGGCGCAGATACGCAGTATTTT

j_call: TRBJ1-1
v_call: TRBV7-2
clone_size: -
d_call: TRBD1
cdr3_aa: CASSLYWDSTEAFF
cdr3_nt: TGTGCCAGCAGCTTATATTGGGACAGCACTGAAGCTTTCTTT

j_call: TRBJ1-1
v_call: TRBV29-1
clone_size: -
d_call: -
cdr3_aa: CSVARDTEAFF
cdr3_nt: TGCAGCGTTGCTCGGGACACTGAAGCTTTCTTT

j_call: TRBJ1-4
v_call: TRBV6-5
clone_size: -
d_call: TRBD1
cdr3_aa: CASSLSTGMSLEKLFF
cdr3_nt: TGTGCCAGCAGTTTGTCGACAGGGATGTCTTTAGAAAAACTGTTTTTT

j_call: TRBJ2-1
v_call: TRBV4-2
clone_size: -
d_call: TRBD2
cdr3_aa: CASSPRLAGGLTYNEQFF
cdr3_nt: TGTGCCAGCAGCCCGAGACTAGCGGGAGGGTTAACGTACAATGAGCAGTTCTTC

j_call: TRBJ1-4
v_call: TRBV29-1
clone_size: -
d_call: -
cdr3_aa: CSVEDPQGDYHNRREKLFF
cdr3_nt: TGCAGCGTTGAAGATCCACAGGGAGACTACCACAATAGAAGGGAAAAACTGTTTTTT